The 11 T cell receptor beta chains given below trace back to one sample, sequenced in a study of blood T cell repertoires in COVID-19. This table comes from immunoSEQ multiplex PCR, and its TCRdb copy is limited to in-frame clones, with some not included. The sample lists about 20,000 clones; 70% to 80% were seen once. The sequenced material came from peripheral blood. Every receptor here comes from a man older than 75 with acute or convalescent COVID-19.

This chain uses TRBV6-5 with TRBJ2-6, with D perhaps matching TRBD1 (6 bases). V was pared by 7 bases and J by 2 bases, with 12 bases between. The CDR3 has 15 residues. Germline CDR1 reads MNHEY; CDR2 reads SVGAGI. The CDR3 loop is CASNQQGTGANVLTF. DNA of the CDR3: TGTGCCAGCAATCAACAGGGTACTGGGGCCAACGTCCTGACTTTC.

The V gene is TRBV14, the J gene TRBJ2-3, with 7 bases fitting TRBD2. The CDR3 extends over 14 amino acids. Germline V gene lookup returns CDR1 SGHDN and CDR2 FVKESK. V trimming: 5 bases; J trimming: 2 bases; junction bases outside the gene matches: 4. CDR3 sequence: CASSLAGFTDTQYF. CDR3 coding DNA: TGTGCCAGCAGCTTAGCGGGTTTCACAGATACGCAGTATTTT. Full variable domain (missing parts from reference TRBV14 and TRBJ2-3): EAGVTQFPSHSVIEKGQTVTLRCDPISGHDNLYWYRRVMGKEIKFLLHFVKESKQDESGMPNNRFLAERTGGTYSTLKVQPAELEDSGVYFCASSLAGFTDTQYFGPGTRLTVL.

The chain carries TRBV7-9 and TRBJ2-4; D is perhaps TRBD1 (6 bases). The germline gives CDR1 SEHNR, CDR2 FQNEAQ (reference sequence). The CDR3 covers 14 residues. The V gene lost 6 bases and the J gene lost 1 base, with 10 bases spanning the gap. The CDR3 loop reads CASRPDRAKNIQYF. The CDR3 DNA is TGTGCCAGCAGACCAGACAGGGCCAAAAACATTCAGTACTTC.

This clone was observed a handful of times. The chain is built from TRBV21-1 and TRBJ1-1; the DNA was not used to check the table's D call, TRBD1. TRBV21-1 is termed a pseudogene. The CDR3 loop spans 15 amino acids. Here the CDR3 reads CASKGTGFGDTEAFF. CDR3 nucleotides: TGTGCCAGCAAGGGGACAGGGTTCGGTGACACTGAAGCTTTCTTT.

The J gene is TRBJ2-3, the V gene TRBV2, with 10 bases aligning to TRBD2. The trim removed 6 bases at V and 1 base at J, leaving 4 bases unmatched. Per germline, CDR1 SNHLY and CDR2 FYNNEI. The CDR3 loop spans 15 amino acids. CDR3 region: CASSLAGARTDTQYF. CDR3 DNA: TGTGCCAGCAGCCTAGCGGGGGCACGCACAGATACGCAGTATTTT.

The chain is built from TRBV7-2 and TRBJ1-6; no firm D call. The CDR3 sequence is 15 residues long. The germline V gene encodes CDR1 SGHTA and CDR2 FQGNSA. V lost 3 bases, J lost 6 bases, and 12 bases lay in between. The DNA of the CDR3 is TGTGCCAGCAGCTTCCAAGCGCAAGTTAATTCACCCCTCCACTTT. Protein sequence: CASSFQAQVNSPLHF.

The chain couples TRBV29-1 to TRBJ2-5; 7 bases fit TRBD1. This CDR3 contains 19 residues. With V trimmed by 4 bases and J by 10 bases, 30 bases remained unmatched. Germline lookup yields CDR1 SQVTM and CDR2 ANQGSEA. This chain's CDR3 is CSVAESVARADRLAGDQYF. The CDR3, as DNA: TGCAGCGTTGCCGAGTCTGTTGCGCGGGCGGACAGGTTGGCCGGGGACCAGTACTTC.

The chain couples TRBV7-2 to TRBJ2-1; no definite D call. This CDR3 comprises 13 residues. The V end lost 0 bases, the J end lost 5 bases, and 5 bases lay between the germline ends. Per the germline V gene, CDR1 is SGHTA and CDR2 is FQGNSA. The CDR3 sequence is CASSLAQNNEQFF. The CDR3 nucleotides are TGTGCCAGCAGCTTAGCCCAAAACAATGAGCAGTTCTTC.

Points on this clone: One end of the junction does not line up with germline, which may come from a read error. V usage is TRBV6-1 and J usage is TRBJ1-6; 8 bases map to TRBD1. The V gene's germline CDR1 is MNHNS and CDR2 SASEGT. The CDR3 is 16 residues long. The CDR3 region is CASSEDRGKRNSPLHF. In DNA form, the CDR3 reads TGTGCCAGCAGCGAAGACAGGGGAAAGAGAAATTCACCCCTCCACTTT.

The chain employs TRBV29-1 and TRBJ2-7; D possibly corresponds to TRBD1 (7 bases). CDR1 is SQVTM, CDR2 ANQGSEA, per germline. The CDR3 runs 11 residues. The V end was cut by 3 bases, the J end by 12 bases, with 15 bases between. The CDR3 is CSVDQGEVRYF. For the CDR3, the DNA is TGCAGCGTTGATCAGGGGGAGGTAAGGTACTTC.

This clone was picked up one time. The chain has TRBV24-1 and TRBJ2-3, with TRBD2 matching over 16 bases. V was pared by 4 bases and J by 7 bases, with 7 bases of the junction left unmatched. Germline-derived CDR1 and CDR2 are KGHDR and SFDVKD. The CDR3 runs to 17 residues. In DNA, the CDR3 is TGTGCCACCAGTGAGCTAGGGACTAGCGGGAGGGGAAATACGCAGTATTTT. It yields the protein CATSELGTSGRGNTQYF.